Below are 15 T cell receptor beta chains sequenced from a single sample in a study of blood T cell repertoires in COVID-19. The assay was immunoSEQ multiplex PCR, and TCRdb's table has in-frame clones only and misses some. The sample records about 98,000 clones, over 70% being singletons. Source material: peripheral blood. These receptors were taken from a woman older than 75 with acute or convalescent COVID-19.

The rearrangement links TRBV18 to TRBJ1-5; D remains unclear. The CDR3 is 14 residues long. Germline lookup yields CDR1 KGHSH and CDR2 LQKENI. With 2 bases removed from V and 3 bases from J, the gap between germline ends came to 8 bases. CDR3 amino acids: CASSPDGFNQPQHF. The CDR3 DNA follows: TGTGCCAGCTCACCAGACGGGTTCAATCAGCCCCAGCATTTT.

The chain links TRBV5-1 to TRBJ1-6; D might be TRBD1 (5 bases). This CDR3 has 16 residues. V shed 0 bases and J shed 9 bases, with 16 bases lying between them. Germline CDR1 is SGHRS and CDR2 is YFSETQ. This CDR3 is CASSLENSGLGSPLHF. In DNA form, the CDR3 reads TGCGCCAGCAGCTTGGAGAATTCAGGGTTGGGTTCACCCCTCCACTTT.

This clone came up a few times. The DNA of the CDR3 is TGTGCCAGCAGCCGACAGAAAAGCAATGAAAAACTGTTTTTT. Its translation: CASSRQKSNEKLFF. The V gene is TRBV28, the J gene TRBJ1-4, with D possibly TRBD1 on 5 matching bases. Germline V gene lookup returns CDR1 MDHEN and CDR2 SYDVKM. V lost 6 bases to trimming and J lost 5 bases, with 13 bases between them. There are 14 residues in the CDR3. Full variable domain (missing parts from reference TRBV28 and TRBJ1-4): DVKVTQSSRYLVKRTGEKVFLECVQDMDHENMFWYRQDPGLGLRLIYFSYDVKMKEKGDIPEGYSVSREKKERFSLILESASTNQTSMYLCASSRQKSNEKLFFGSGTQLSVL.

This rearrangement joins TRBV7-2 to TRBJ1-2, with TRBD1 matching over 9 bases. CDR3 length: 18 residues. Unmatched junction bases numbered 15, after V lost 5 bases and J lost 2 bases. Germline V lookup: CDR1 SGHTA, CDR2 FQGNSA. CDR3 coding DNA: TGTGCCAGCAGCGCCCTGACTTTTGGACAGGGGATAAACTATGGCTACACCTTC. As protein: CASSALTFGQGINYGYTF.

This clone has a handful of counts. The CDR3 protein is CASSMSQGSYNEQYF. The CDR3 DNA reads as TGTGCCAGTAGTATGTCGCAGGGAAGTTATAACGAGCAGTACTTC. This chain links TRBV19 with TRBJ2-7; weak D call: TRBD1 (5 bases). V was cut by 3 bases and J by 5 bases, with 17 bases left in between. This CDR3 region has 15 residues. CDR1 is LNHDA and CDR2 is SQIVND in the germline V gene (reference sequence).

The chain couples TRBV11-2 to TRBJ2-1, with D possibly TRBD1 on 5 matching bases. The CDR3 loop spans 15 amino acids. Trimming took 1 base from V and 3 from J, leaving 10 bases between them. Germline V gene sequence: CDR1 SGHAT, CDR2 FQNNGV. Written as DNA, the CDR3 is TGTGCCAGCAGCTTAGTCCCAGACAGCTACAATGAGCAGTTCTTC. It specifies CASSLVPDSYNEQFF.

The CDR3 coding sequence is TGTGCCACCCGCGAGACAGGGGTCAAGGGCACAGATACGCAGTATTTT. This codes for CATRETGVKGTDTQYF. The gene calls are TRBV24-1 and TRBJ2-3; 8 nucleotides align to TRBD1. Germline values: CDR1 KGHDR, CDR2 SFDVKD. V was pared by 9 bases and J by 1 base, with 11 bases of the junction left unmatched. This CDR3 spans 16 amino acids.

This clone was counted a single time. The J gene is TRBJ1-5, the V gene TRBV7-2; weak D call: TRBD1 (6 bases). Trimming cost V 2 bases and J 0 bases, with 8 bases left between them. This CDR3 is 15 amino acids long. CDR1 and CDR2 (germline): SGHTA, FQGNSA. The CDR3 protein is CASSLRGGSNQPQHF. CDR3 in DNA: TGTGCCAGCAGCTTAAGGGGGGGTAGCAATCAGCCCCAGCATTTT.

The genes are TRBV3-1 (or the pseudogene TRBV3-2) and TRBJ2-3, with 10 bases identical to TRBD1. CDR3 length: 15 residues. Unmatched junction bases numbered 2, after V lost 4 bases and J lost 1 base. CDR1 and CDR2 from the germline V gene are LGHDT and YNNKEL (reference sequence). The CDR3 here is CASSPTGGGTDTQYF. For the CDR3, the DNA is TGTGCCAGCAGCCCGACAGGGGGCGGCACAGATACGCAGTATTTT.

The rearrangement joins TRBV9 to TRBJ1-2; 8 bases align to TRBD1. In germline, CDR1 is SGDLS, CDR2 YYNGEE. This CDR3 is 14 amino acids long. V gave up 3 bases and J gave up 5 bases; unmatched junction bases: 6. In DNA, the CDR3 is TGTGCCAGCAGCGCTAGACAGGGGAGGTATGGCTACACCTTC. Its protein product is CASSARQGRYGYTF.

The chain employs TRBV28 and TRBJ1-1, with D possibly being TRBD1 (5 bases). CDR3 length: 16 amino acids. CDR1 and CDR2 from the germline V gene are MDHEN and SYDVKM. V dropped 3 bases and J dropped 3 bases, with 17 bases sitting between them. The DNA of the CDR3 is TGTGCCAGCAGTTTTAGTCCGGGCGGGGGACACACTGAAGCTTTCTTT. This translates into CASSFSPGGGHTEAFF.

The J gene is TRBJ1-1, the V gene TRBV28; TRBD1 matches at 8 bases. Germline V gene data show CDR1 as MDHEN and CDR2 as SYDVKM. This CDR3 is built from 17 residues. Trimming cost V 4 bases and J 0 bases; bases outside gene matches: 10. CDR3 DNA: TGTGCCAGCAGTTCAGACAGGGGCCGAGCTATGAACACTGAAGCTTTCTTT. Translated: CASSSDRGRAMNTEAFF.

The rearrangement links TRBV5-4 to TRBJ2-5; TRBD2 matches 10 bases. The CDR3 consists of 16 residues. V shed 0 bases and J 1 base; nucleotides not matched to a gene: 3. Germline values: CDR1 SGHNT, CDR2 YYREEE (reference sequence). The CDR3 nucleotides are TGTGCCAGCAGCTTGGGTCTAGCGGGGGTCCAAGAGACCCAGTACTTC. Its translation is CASSLGLAGVQETQYF.

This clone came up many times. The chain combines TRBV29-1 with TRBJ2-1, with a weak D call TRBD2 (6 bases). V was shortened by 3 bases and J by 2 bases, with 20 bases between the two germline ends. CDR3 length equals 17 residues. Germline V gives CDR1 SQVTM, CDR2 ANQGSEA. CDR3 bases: TGCAGCGTTGAGCTCACCAAGAGGACTACGACCTACAATGAGCAGTTCTTC. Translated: CSVELTKRTTTYNEQFF.

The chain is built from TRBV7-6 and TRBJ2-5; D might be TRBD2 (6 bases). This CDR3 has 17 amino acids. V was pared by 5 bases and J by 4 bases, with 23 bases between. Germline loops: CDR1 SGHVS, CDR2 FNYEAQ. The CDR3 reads CASSLNIPGLIPETQYF. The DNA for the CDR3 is TGTGCCAGCAGCCTAAATATCCCGGGACTGATCCCAGAGACCCAGTACTTC.